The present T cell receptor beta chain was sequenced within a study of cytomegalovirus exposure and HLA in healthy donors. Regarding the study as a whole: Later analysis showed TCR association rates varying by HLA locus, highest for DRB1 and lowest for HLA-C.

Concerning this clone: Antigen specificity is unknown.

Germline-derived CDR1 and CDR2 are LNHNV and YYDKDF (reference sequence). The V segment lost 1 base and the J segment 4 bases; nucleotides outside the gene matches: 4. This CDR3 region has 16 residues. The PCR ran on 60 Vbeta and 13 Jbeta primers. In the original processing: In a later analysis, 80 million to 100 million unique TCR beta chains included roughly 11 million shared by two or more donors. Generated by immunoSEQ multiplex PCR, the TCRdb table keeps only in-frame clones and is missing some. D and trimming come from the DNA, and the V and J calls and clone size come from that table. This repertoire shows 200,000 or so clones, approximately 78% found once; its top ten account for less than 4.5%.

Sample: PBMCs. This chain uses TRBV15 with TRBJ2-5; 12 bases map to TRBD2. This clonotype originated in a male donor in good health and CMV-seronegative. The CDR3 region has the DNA TGTGCCACCAGCAGAGCCGGACTAGCGGGAAGAGAGACCCAGTACTTC. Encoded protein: CATSRAGLAGRETQYF.